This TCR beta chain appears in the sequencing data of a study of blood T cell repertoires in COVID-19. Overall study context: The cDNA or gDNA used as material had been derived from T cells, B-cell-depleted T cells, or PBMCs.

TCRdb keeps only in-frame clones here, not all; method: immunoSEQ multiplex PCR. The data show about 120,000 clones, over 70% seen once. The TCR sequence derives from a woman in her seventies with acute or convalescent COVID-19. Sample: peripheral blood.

The CDR3 protein is CASSRPGGEKLFF. The CDR3 region has the DNA TGTGCCAGCAGCCGACCGGGGGGGGAAAAACTGTTTTTT. V and J are TRBV6-5 and TRBJ1-4, with D perhaps matching TRBD1 (5 bases). Looked up from germline, CDR1 is MNHEY and CDR2 is SVGAGI. This CDR3 is built from 13 residues. V lost 6 bases to trimming and J lost 8 bases, with 13 bases between them.